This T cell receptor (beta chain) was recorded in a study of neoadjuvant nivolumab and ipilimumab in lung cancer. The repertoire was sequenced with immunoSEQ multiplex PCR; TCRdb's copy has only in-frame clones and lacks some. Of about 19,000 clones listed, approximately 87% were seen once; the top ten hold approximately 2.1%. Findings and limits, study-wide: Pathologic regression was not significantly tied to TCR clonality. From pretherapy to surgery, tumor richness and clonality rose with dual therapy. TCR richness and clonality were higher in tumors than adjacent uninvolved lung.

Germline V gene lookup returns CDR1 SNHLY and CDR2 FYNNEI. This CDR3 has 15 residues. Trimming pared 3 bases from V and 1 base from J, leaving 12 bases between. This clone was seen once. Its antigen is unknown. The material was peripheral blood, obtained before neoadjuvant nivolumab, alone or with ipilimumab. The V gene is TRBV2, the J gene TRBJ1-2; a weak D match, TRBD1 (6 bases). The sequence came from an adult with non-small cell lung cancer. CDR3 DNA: TGTGCCAGCAGTGATCTCGGACAGAGTAACTATGGCTACACCTTC. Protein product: CASSDLGQSNYGYTF.